What follows are 7 T cell receptor beta chains derived from one specimen sequenced in a study of CD8+CD57+ T cells in acquired aplastic anemia. Profiling of TCR beta VDJ combinations and CDR3 sequences used genomic DNA as template. One entry per CDR3 protein, called by TCRdb with MiXCR from the reads. The sample holds 200,000 to 250,000 distinct CDR3 sequences; more than 40% are singletons and the top ten take over 7.5%. The sequenced patients had an expansion of CD8+CD57+ cells seen by flow cytometry. Source material: sorted CD4+, CD8+, or CD8+CD57+ T cells (not recorded which) from PBMCs. These receptors were taken from a human donor with aplastic anemia.

This clonotype was counted a few times. CDR3 coding DNA: TGTGCCAGCAGCGTTAAACAGGGCAGCGAGCAGTACTTC. It specifies CASSVKQGSEQYF. The rearrangement links TRBV7-2 to TRBJ2-7; tentative D call: TRBD1 (6 bases). V lost 5 bases, J lost 6 bases, and 14 bases lay in between. Germline-derived CDR1 and CDR2 are SGHTA and FQGNSA. The CDR3 totals 13 residues.

This sequence joins TRBV5-1 and TRBJ2-5; no clear D. V lost 2 bases, J lost 4 bases, and 6 bases lay in between. CDR3 length: 12 amino acids. Germline CDR1 reads SGHRS; CDR2 reads YFSETQ. CDR3 protein: CASSFERETQYF. DNA of the CDR3: TGCGCCAGCAGCTTTGAGAGAGAGACCCAGTACTTC.

The chain joins TRBV2 to TRBJ1-2; D gene unclear. Deletions cut 3 bases from V and 7 bases from J, with 15 bases between. This CDR3 is built from 14 residues. Germline CDR1 reads SNHLY; CDR2 reads FYNNEI. The CDR3 sequence: CASSDVTPASGYTF. The DNA of the CDR3 is TGTGCCAGCAGTGACGTGACCCCCGCAAGTGGCTACACCTTC. Looking up the rest from reference TRBV2 and TRBJ1-2 gives the full variable domain: EPEVTQTPSHQVTQMGQEVILRCVPISNHLYFYWYRQILGQKVEFLVSFYNNEISEKSEIFDDQFSVERPDGSNFTLKIRSTKLEDSAMYFCASSDVTPASGYTFGSGTRLTVV.

The chain employs TRBV7-2 and TRBJ1-2; D perhaps matches TRBD1 (6 bases). Trimming removed 5 bases at V and 7 bases at J, with 26 bases between. Germline V CDR1 and CDR2: SGHTA, FQGNSA. CDR3 length: 17 residues. DNA for the CDR3: TGTGCCAGCAGCCCACTAGCGGGGGGCGAGCTTTTTCGTGGCTACACCTTC. Its protein is CASSPLAGGELFRGYTF. Full variable domain (rest looked up from reference TRBV7-2 and TRBJ1-2): GAGVSQSPSNKVTEKGKDVELRCDPISGHTALYWYRQSLGQGLEFLIYFQGNSAPDKSGLPSDRFSAERTGGSVSTLTIQRTQQEDSAVYLCASSPLAGGELFRGYTFGSGTRLTVV.

A word on this clonotype: Possible read error: a much larger clone is one base away. V gene TRBV20-1 combines with J gene TRBJ1-1, with D possibly TRBD1 on 5 matching bases. This CDR3 has 15 residues. The germline gives CDR1 DFQATT, CDR2 SNEGSKA (reference sequence). Written as DNA, the CDR3 is TGCAGTGCTAGATGGACTGTTTGGGGGAACACTGAAGCTTCCTTT. This gives the protein CSARWTVWGNTEASF.

The V gene is TRBV15, the J gene TRBJ2-5; D gene uncertain. The germline CDR1 and CDR2 sequences are LNHNV and YYDKDF (reference sequence). Deletions cut 3 bases from V and 4 bases from J, with 15 bases between. This CDR3 comprises 15 residues. In DNA, the CDR3 is TGTGCCACCAGCAGTTCCTCCGGGTGGGGAGAGACCCAGTACTTC. Amino acid sequence: CATSSSSGWGETQYF. Drawing the rest from reference TRBV15 and TRBJ2-5, the complete variable domain is DAMVIQNPRYQVTQFGKPVTLSCSQTLNHNVMYWYQQKSSQAPKLLFHYYDKDFNNEADTPDNFQSRRPNTSFCFLDIRSPGLGDTAMYLCATSSSSGWGETQYFGPGTRLLVL.

The CDR3 loop reads CASSLVLVAEQFF. CDR3 in DNA: TGTGCCAGCAGCTTAGTGCTCGTCGCTGAGCAGTTCTTC. The rearrangement uses TRBV11-2 and TRBJ2-1, with unresolved D. CDR3 size: 13 residues. Trimming took off 1 base at V and 9 bases at J, with 10 bases between the two ends. The germline CDR1 and CDR2 sequences are SGHAT and FQNNGV.